These 21 T cell receptor beta chains share one sample of origin, sequenced in a study of shared T cell receptors in the human thymus. Assay: immunoSEQ multiplex PCR; the TCRdb copy retains only in-frame clones and omits some. Of roughly 550,000 clones in the sample, 78% were seen once. These same data were also listed under a study on human thymus T cells.

The sequenced material came from thymocytes. The receptors were sampled from a boy in the first two years of life with a congenital heart defect.

The V call is TRBV4-3, the J call TRBJ2-7; D gene unclear. The CDR3 extends over 15 amino acids. Germline CDR1 reads LGHNA; CDR2 reads YSLEER. V gave up 1 base and J gave up 0 bases, with 10 bases separating them. The CDR3 nucleotides are TGCGCCAGCAGCCAAGTGGTTGGCGGCTCCTACGAGCAGTACTTC. Protein product: CASSQVVGGSYEQYF.

J is TRBJ2-7 and V is TRBV15, with TRBD1 identical over 10 bases. CDR1 and CDR2 from the germline V gene are LNHNV and YYDKDF (reference sequence). The junction had 7 bases not matched to a gene; V was cut back by 5 bases and J by 6 bases. The CDR3 has 14 residues. CDR3 nucleotides: TGTGCCACCAGCCCACGACAGGGGGCTGGCGAGCAGTACTTC. It encodes CATSPRQGAGEQYF.

In this sample, this clone turned up once. This rearrangement joins TRBV19 to TRBJ1-2; D is uncertain. There are 14 residues in the CDR3. The V gene's germline CDR1 is LNHDA and CDR2 SQIVND (reference sequence). The germline V and J ends were trimmed by 6 bases and 6 bases, with 17 bases remaining between them. The CDR3 is CASRALPRLDGYTF. The DNA for the CDR3 is TGTGCCAGTAGGGCCCTCCCGAGACTTGATGGCTACACCTTC.

DNA for the CDR3: TGTGCCAGCAGTGGGACAGGGGACTCTGGAAACACCATATATTTT. It encodes CASSGTGDSGNTIYF. The chain uses TRBV2 and TRBJ1-3, with 9 bases that match TRBD1. Germline V gene data show CDR1 as SNHLY and CDR2 as FYNNEI. Losses at the gene ends were 4 bases for V and 0 bases for J; bases not matched to a gene: 1. CDR3 size: 15 residues.

The chain has TRBV14 and TRBJ2-1; D call uncertain. This CDR3 comprises 12 residues. Per germline, CDR1 SGHDN and CDR2 FVKESK. V was shortened by 4 bases and J by 8 bases, with 9 bases between the two germline ends. The CDR3 protein is CASSLPGDEQFF. The CDR3 DNA reads as TGTGCCAGCAGCCTGCCAGGCGATGAGCAGTTCTTC. Complete variable domain (other parts from reference TRBV14 and TRBJ2-1): EAGVTQFPSHSVIEKGQTVTLRCDPISGHDNLYWYRRVMGKEIKFLLHFVKESKQDESGMPNNRFLAERTGGTYSTLKVQPAELEDSGVYFCASSLPGDEQFFGPGTRLTVL.

The chain employs TRBV5-4 and TRBJ1-1; tentatively, D is TRBD1 (5 bases). Trimming left V 3 bases short and J 1 base short, with 13 bases between. This CDR3 contains 15 residues. CDR1 and CDR2 (germline): SGHNT, YYREEE (reference sequence). CDR3 DNA: TGTGCCAGCAGCTCACCCCTTAGGGGGAACACTGAAGCTTTCTTT. Protein sequence: CASSSPLRGNTEAFF. Drawing the rest from reference TRBV5-4 and TRBJ1-1, the complete variable domain is ETGVTQSPTHLIKTRGQQVTLRCSSQSGHNTVSWYQQALGQGPQFIFQYYREEENGRGNFPPRFSGLQFPNYSSELNVNALELDDSALYLCASSSPLRGNTEAFFGQGTRLTVV.

V is TRBV11-3 and J is TRBJ2-7; the match to TRBD2 covers 9 bases. Trimming took 6 bases from V and 6 from J; bases not matched to a gene: 6. There are 13 residues in the CDR3. The germline V gene has CDR1 SGHNT and CDR2 YENEEA. The CDR3 DNA sequence: TGTGCCAGCAGTACAGCGGGAGGAGCCGAGCAGTACTTC. Translating gives CASSTAGGAEQYF.

The rearrangement links TRBV6-5 to TRBJ2-7, with TRBD1 as a possible D gene (5 bases). From germline, CDR1 is MNHEY and CDR2 SVGAGI. The CDR3 loop spans 12 amino acids. Trimming took 6 bases from V and 2 from J, leaving 8 bases between them. The CDR3: CASSRTPYEQYF. CDR3 DNA sequence: TGTGCCAGCAGCCGGACACCCTACGAGCAGTACTTC.

The V and J genes are TRBV4-1 and TRBJ2-1; D is uncertain. Trimming stripped 1 base from V and 1 base from J, with 8 bases between. Germline V gene lookup returns CDR1 MGHRA and CDR2 YSYEKL. CDR3 length: 15 amino acids. The CDR3 region has the DNA TGCGCCAGCAGCCAAGGCCCGGAGTCCTACAATGAGCAGTTCTTC. It encodes CASSQGPESYNEQFF.

The chain carries TRBV6-6 and TRBJ2-1; 11 positions agree with TRBD1. There are 16 residues in the CDR3. The germline CDR1 and CDR2 sequences are MNHNY and SVGAGI (reference sequence). The trim removed 2 bases at V and 7 bases at J, leaving 7 bases unmatched. CDR3 nucleotide sequence: TGTGCCAGCAGTTACCTTATAGGACAGGGGGCGAATGAGCAGTTCTTC. Translation gives CASSYLIGQGANEQFF.

This chain connects TRBV28 to TRBJ1-1; D is uncertain. The germline V gene has CDR1 MDHEN and CDR2 SYDVKM. V was clipped by 4 bases and J by 0 bases, with 9 bases between them. The CDR3 length is 14 residues. The CDR3 DNA reads as TGTGCCAGCAGTTCCCCCAGGATGAACACTGAAGCTTTCTTT. It specifies CASSSPRMNTEAFF.

The rearrangement uses TRBV4-2 and TRBJ2-7; 7 bases map to TRBD1. CDR1 is LGHNA, CDR2 YNFKEQ, per germline. The CDR3 is 14 residues long. V trimming: 4 bases; J trimming: 3 bases; junction bases outside the gene matches: 6. The CDR3 loop is CASSRGTDFYEQYF. The CDR3 DNA sequence: TGTGCCAGCAGCCGAGGGACAGACTTCTACGAGCAGTACTTC.

The chain links TRBV18 to TRBJ2-3; D ambiguous. Germline CDR1 is KGHSH and CDR2 is LQKENI. This CDR3 contains 12 residues. V was trimmed by 0 bases and J by 6 bases, leaving 4 bases between them. This CDR3 reads CASSPPSDTQYF. CDR3 bases: TGTGCCAGCTCACCACCATCTGATACGCAGTATTTT.

The chain employs TRBV7-2 and TRBJ2-2; perhaps TRBD2 as D (6 bases). CDR1 SGHTA and CDR2 FQGNSA come from the germline V gene. This CDR3 is built from 15 residues. V lost 5 bases and J 6 bases, leaving 16 bases between the germline ends. CDR3 nucleotides: TGTGCCAGCAGCCGGGGGTACCCCCTGGCCGGGGAGCTGTTTTTT. Its translation: CASSRGYPLAGELFF.

The chain carries TRBV5-4 and TRBJ2-7, with 10 bases lining up with TRBD2. The CDR3 contains 16 residues. The trim removed 4 bases at V and 0 bases at J, leaving 7 bases unmatched. CDR1 and CDR2 (germline): SGHNT, YYREEE (reference sequence). The DNA for the CDR3 is TGTGCCAGCAGCCTTCGACTAGCGGGCTCCTCCTACGAGCAGTACTTC. Its translation: CASSLRLAGSSYEQYF.

The chain employs TRBV7-9 and TRBJ2-6; 11 bases agree with TRBD2. The CDR3 sequence is 18 residues long. After removal of 5 bases from V and 0 bases from J, the junction contained 6 bases not matched to a gene. Germline assignment: CDR1 SEHNR and CDR2 FQNEAQ (reference sequence). CDR3 nucleotide sequence: TGTGCCAGCAGCCTGACTAGCGGGAAACACTCTGGGGCCAACGTCCTGACTTTC. It codes for CASSLTSGKHSGANVLTF.

Regarding this clone: One junction end disagrees with the germline gene, perhaps due to a read error. This sequence joins TRBV13 and TRBJ2-7; TRBD1 matches 7 bases. Looked up from germline, CDR1 is PRHDT and CDR2 is FYEKMQ (reference sequence). CDR3 length equals 13 residues. The CDR3 bases are TGTGCCAGCAGATTAGGGGGCAGCTACGAGCAGTACTTC. Translation: CASRLGGSYEQYF. Filled out from reference TRBV13 and TRBJ2-7, the complete variable domain reads AAGVIQSPRHLIKEKRETATLKCYPIPRHDTVYWYQQGPGQDPQFLISFYEKMQSDKGSIPDRFSAQQFSDYHSELNMSSLELGDSALYFCASRLGGSYEQYFGPGTRLTVT.

The chain recombines TRBV19 with TRBJ2-3; 12 nucleotides line up with TRBD2. Trimming cost V 5 bases and J 2 bases; bases outside gene matches: 2. The CDR3 is made up of 15 amino acids. Germline-derived CDR1 and CDR2 are LNHDA and SQIVND (reference sequence). Here the CDR3 reads CASSLAGGNTDTQYF. The CDR3 nucleotides are TGTGCCAGTAGTCTAGCGGGAGGGAACACAGATACGCAGTATTTT.

This clone was seen once. V usage is TRBV30 and J usage is TRBJ2-3; TRBD2 might be the D (6 bases). The V gene's germline CDR1 is GTSNPN and CDR2 SVGIG (reference sequence). V was pared by 1 base and J by 5 bases, with 13 bases between. The length of the CDR3 is 14 residues. CDR3: CAWSGRAGGDTQYF. Here the CDR3 DNA reads TGTGCCTGGAGTGGACGAGCCGGGGGAGATACGCAGTATTTT. The whole variable domain, remainder taken from reference TRBV30 and TRBJ2-3, is SQTIHQWPATLVQPVGSPLSLECTVEGTSNPNLYWYRQAAGRGLQLLFYSVGIGQISSEVPQNLSASRPQDRQFILSSKKLLLSDSGFYLCAWSGRAGGDTQYFGPGTRLTVL.

This clone has just a few counts. The V gene is TRBV2, the J gene TRBJ2-2, with 7 nucleotides matching TRBD1. The CDR3 is 16 amino acids. Germline CDR1 SNHLY, CDR2 FYNNEI. V lost 6 bases and J lost 2; bases outside the gene matches: 9. DNA for the CDR3: TGTGCCAGCAGCCAATTGGGACAGAGAAACACCGGGGAGCTGTTTTTT. Its protein is CASSQLGQRNTGELFF.

The chain has TRBV29-1 and TRBJ2-1; tentative D call: TRBD2 (6 bases). The V gene's germline CDR1 is SQVTM and CDR2 ANQGSEA. The CDR3 is 23 amino acids. Deletions cut 5 bases from V and 5 bases from J, with 43 bases between. As DNA, the CDR3 is TGCAGCGTTCAGGGAGGCACCCTCGGGCCTCCGGGATCGGAGGTCCTGACTAACAATGAGCAGTTCTTC. It translates to CSVQGGTLGPPGSEVLTNNEQFF.